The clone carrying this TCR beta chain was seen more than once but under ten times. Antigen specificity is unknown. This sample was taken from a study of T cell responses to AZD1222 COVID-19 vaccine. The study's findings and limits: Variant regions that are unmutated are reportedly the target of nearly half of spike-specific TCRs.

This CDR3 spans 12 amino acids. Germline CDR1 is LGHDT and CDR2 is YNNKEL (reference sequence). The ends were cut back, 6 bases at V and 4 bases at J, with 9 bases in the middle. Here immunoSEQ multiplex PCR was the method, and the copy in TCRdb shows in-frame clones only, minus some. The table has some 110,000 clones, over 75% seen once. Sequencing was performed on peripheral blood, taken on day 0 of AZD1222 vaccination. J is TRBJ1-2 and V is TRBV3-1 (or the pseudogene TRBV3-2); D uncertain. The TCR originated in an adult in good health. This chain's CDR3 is CASRGRSYGYTF. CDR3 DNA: TGTGCCAGCAGAGGGCGGTCCTATGGCTACACCTTC.